The 18 T cell receptor beta chains given below trace back to one sample, sequenced in a study of shared T cell receptors in the human thymus. Sequencing used immunoSEQ multiplex PCR; TCRdb keeps in-frame clones, though not all of them. The sample has 600,000 to 900,000 clones; approximately 85% are singletons. Separately, the same data were catalogued under a study of human thymus T cells.

The sample taken for sequencing was thymocytes. The source is a girl under three years old with a congenital heart defect.

The V and J genes are TRBV5-1 and TRBJ1-2, with D uncertain. Germline V gene data show CDR1 as SGHRS and CDR2 as YFSETQ. V lost 4 bases and J lost 3, with 25 bases in between. This CDR3 comprises 18 residues. The CDR3 DNA reads TGCGCCAGCAGCCCCCCCGCCTCAGGTGGTGATTGGTACTATGGCTACACCTTC. It translates to CASSPPASGGDWYYGYTF.

This clone was seen once. This chain uses TRBV12-5 with TRBJ1-2; no definite D call. Germline assignment: CDR1 LGHNT and CDR2 FRNRAP. CDR3 size: 13 residues. Between the trimmed V and J ends, which lost 6 bases and 8 bases, there was a span of 16 bases. The CDR3 is CASGPRRPSGYTF. The CDR3 region has the DNA TGTGCTAGTGGCCCCCGGCGGCCGAGCGGCTACACCTTC.

The chain combines TRBV5-1 with TRBJ2-2, with D maybe TRBD2 (6 bases). This CDR3 region has 16 residues. From germline, CDR1 is SGHRS and CDR2 YFSETQ. Trimming cost V 0 bases and J 7 bases, with 16 bases left between them. Here the CDR3 reads CASSLDSAGARGELFF. CDR3 in DNA: TGCGCCAGCAGCTTGGATTCAGCGGGTGCCCGCGGGGAGCTGTTTTTT.

The rearrangement joins TRBV9 to TRBJ1-6, with D unclear. The CDR3 is 14 residues long. Trimming stripped 0 bases from V and 2 bases from J, with 3 bases between. The germline V gene encodes CDR1 SGDLS and CDR2 YYNGEE. The CDR3 DNA is TGTGCCAGCAGCGTAGGGCCCTATAATTCACCCCTCCACTTT. Translation gives CASSVGPYNSPLHF. Drawing the rest from reference TRBV9 and TRBJ1-6, the complete variable domain is DSGVTQTPKHLITATGQRVTLRCSPRSGDLSVYWYQQSLDQGLQFLIQYYNGEERAKGNILERFSAQQFPDLHSELNLSSLELGDSALYFCASSVGPYNSPLHFGNGTRLTVT.

This chain joins TRBV4-1 and TRBJ1-6; D is possibly TRBD1 (6 bases). There are 14 residues in the CDR3. Germline values: CDR1 MGHRA, CDR2 YSYEKL. With 4 bases removed from V and 9 bases from J, the gap between germline ends came to 13 bases. The CDR3 DNA reads TGCGCCAGCAGCCCACAGGGAATAGGTTCACCCCTCCACTTT. It is translated as CASSPQGIGSPLHF.

V and J are TRBV9 and TRBJ1-4; D gene ambiguous. Trimming removed 4 bases at V and 5 bases at J, with 15 bases between. The CDR3 contains 15 residues. Looked up from germline, CDR1 is SGDLS and CDR2 is YYNGEE. CDR3 nucleotides: TGTGCCAGCAGCCCAAACACCACCCCAAATGAAAAACTGTTTTTT. Its translation is CASSPNTTPNEKLFF.

The rearrangement joins TRBV4-1 to TRBJ2-3, with 9 nucleotides matching TRBD2. V dropped 1 base and J dropped 4; count of bases not matched to a gene: 3. CDR1 and CDR2 from the germline V gene are MGHRA and YSYEKL. The CDR3 covers 15 residues. CDR3 in amino acids: CASSQVASGADTQYF. As DNA, the CDR3 is TGCGCCAGCAGCCAAGTGGCTAGCGGGGCAGATACGCAGTATTTT.

V is TRBV15 and J is TRBJ2-3, with TRBD1 identical over 8 bases. The CDR3 extends over 15 amino acids. Germline V gene data show CDR1 as LNHNV and CDR2 as YYDKDF (reference sequence). Trimming took 7 bases from V and 5 from J; bases not matched to a gene: 11. DNA of the CDR3: TGTGCCACCAATCGGAGCAGGGGGCGCCAAGATACGCAGTATTTT. This translates into CATNRSRGRQDTQYF.

This chain links TRBV7-2 with TRBJ2-3; a weak D match, TRBD2 (6 bases). V lost 3 bases, J lost 0 bases, and 13 bases lay in between. Germline V CDR1 and CDR2: SGHTA, FQGNSA. This CDR3 is 16 amino acids long. CDR3: CASSFLASSSTDTQYF. CDR3 DNA: TGTGCCAGCAGCTTTCTAGCGTCCTCTAGCACAGATACGCAGTATTTT.

V and J are TRBV5-6 and TRBJ1-4; D is possibly TRBD1 (5 bases). This CDR3 has 15 amino acids. Between the trimmed V and J ends, which lost 4 bases and 5 bases, there was a span of 15 bases. Germline CDR1 SGHDT, CDR2 YYEEEE. Here the CDR3 DNA reads TGTGCCAGCAGCCCGGGGGGTGGCTTCAATGAAAAACTGTTTTTT. This codes for CASSPGGGFNEKLFF. Full variable domain (remainder filled in from reference TRBV5-6 and TRBJ1-4): DAGVTQSPTHLIKTRGQQVTLRCSPKSGHDTVSWYQQALGQGPQFIFQYYEEEERQRGNFPDRFSGHQFPNYSSELNVNALLLGDSALYLCASSPGGGFNEKLFFGSGTQLSVL.

V is TRBV5-4 and J is TRBJ1-2; 8 nucleotides line up with TRBD1. With V trimmed by 4 bases and J by 10 bases, 15 bases remained unmatched. This CDR3 is built from 15 residues. Germline V CDR1 and CDR2: SGHNT, YYREEE (reference sequence). The CDR3 DNA follows: TGTGCCAGCAGCCCAAAGAGGACAGGGAGAAATCTCTACACCTTC. Protein: CASSPKRTGRNLYTF.

This clone has a single count. The rearrangement links TRBV5-1 to TRBJ2-7; D might be TRBD2 (5 bases). The CDR3 length is 14 residues. Per germline, CDR1 SGHRS and CDR2 YFSETQ. The V and J ends lost 6 bases and 5 bases respectively, with 18 bases between them. Here the CDR3 reads CASNHRDPGHEQYF. CDR3 coding DNA: TGCGCCAGCAACCACCGGGATCCTGGGCACGAGCAGTACTTC.

This chain uses TRBV6-1 with TRBJ1-3; tentative D call: TRBD1 (5 bases). The CDR3 is 11 amino acids. V was cut by 4 bases and J by 13 bases, with 11 bases left in between. CDR1 MNHNS and CDR2 SASEGT come from the germline V gene. The CDR3 nucleotides read TGTGCCAGCAGTGGGAGGGGAGGGATATATTTT. It specifies CASSGRGGIYF.

This clone was observed a handful of times. V is TRBV7-2 and J is TRBJ1-6; a weak D match, TRBD1 (5 bases). CDR1 and CDR2 from the germline V gene are SGHTA and FQGNSA. The CDR3 consists of 15 residues. Trimming removed 5 bases at V and 8 bases at J, with 16 bases between. The CDR3 sequence: CASSHGGEGYSPLHF. DNA of the CDR3: TGTGCCAGCAGCCATGGGGGGGAAGGGTATTCACCCCTCCACTTT.

The rearrangement uses TRBV7-3 and TRBJ2-1; 11 bases agree with TRBD2. The CDR3 is made up of 17 amino acids. The junction had 6 bases not matched to a gene; V was cut back by 1 base and J by 4 bases. Germline V lookup: CDR1 SGHTA, CDR2 FQGTGA. The CDR3 region has the DNA TGTGCCAGCAGCTTAAGGGATCTAGCGGGGGGTTACAATGAGCAGTTCTTC. It specifies CASSLRDLAGGYNEQFF.

The V gene is TRBV10-1, the J gene TRBJ1-6; D perhaps matches TRBD1 (6 bases). Germline lookup yields CDR1 WNHNN and CDR2 SYGVQD (reference sequence). The CDR3 runs to 16 residues. The V and J ends lost 6 bases and 7 bases respectively, with 19 bases between them. The CDR3 sequence: CASSAYRGQLNSPLHF. CDR3 DNA: TGCGCCAGCAGCGCATACCGCGGACAGTTAAATTCACCCCTCCACTTT.

The rearrangement joins TRBV4-1 to TRBJ1-4; TRBD1 is a possible D gene (5 bases). Germline V CDR1 and CDR2: MGHRA, YSYEKL. The CDR3 runs 17 residues. With 1 base removed from V and 4 bases from J, the gap between germline ends came to 16 bases. The CDR3 DNA reads TGCGCCAGCAGCCAAGCTCCTCGACAGAAAAATAATGAAAAACTGTTTTTT. Encoded protein: CASSQAPRQKNNEKLFF.

The chain joins TRBV13 to TRBJ1-1; the D is unclear. Germline V gives CDR1 PRHDT, CDR2 FYEKMQ (reference sequence). The CDR3 totals 14 residues. CDR3 in DNA: TGTGCGACCAAGCTATTACGGGTCCGAACTGAAGCTTTCTTT. Translating gives CATKLLRVRTEAFF.